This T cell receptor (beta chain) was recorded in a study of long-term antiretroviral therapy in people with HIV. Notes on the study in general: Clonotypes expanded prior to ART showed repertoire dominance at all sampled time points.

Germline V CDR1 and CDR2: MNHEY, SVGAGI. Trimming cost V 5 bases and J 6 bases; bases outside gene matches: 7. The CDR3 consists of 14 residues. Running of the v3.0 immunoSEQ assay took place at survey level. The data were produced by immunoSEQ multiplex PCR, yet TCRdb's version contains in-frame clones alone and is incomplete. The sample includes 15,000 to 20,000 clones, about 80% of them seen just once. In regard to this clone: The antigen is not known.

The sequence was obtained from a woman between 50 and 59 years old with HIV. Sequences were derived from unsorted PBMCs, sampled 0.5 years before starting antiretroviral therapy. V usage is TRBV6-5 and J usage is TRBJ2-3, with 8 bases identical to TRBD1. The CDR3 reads CASSPRTGMDTQYF. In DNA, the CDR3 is TGTGCCAGCAGTCCCCGGACAGGGATGGATACGCAGTATTTT.